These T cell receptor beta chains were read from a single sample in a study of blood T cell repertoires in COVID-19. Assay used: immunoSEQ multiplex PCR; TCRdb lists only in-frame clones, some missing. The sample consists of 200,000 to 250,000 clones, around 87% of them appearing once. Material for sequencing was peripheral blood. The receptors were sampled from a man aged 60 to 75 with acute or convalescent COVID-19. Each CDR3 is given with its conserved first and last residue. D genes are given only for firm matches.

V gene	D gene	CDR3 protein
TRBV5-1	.	CASSLAPDSYEQYF
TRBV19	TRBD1	CASSAGTGNQPQHF
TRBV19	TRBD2	CASSTSGGVRNEQFF
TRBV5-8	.	CASSLGYTYEQYF
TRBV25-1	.	CASSGQVTAYEKLFF
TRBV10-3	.	CAIRKDSSYEQYF
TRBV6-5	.	CASSYSKMPGKETQYF
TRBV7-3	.	CASSLKPGEPQHF
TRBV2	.	CASHFRGSSGANVLTF
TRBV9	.	CASSKLGSSYEQYF
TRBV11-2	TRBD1	CASSLRDRGFSYEQYF
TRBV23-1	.	CASSQSRVANYGYTF
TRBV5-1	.	CASSPLGANVLTF
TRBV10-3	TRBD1	CAISDRQGSYEQYF
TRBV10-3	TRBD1	CAISGRDRGIQPQHF
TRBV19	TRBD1	CASSKGTGQETQYF
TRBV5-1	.	CASSWGGGQNGYTF
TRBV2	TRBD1	CASSQGPGQDRLGYTF